The T cell receptor (beta chain) under discussion was sequenced for a study of T cell repertoires in ileal Crohn's disease. At the level of the study: Thiopurines (around 11) or anti-TNF agents (18) were given postoperatively to about half. Whole-study results and caveats: Postoperative endoscopy occurred within one year, median approximately 7.5 months. Sorted CD8 T cells held more high-frequency clones than CD4.

A word on this clone: The antigen remains undetermined.

The length of the CDR3 is 15 residues. The germline V gene encodes CDR1 GTSNPN and CDR2 SVGIG (reference sequence). V lost 2 bases and J lost 0; bases outside the gene matches: 4. Indicated time point: neoterminal ileum biopsy at postoperative endoscopy, about 6 months after surgery. Clones were read by immunoSEQ multiplex PCR, and TCRdb kept only the in-frame ones, dropping some. Among nearly 7,500 clones listed, roughly 72% were seen once. The receptor was isolated from an adult with Crohn's disease. This sequence joins TRBV30 and TRBJ2-4, with 7 bases matching TRBD2. The sample taken for sequencing was ileal tissue. CDR3 sequence (DNA): TGTGCCTGGAGTACCGCGGGGGTAGCCAAAAACATTCAGTACTTC. It is translated as CAWSTAGVAKNIQYF. Complete variable domain (other parts from reference TRBV30 and TRBJ2-4): SQTIHQWPATLVQPVGSPLSLECTVEGTSNPNLYWYRQAAGRGLQLLFYSVGIGQISSEVPQNLSASRPQDRQFILSSKKLLLSDSGFYLCAWSTAGVAKNIQYFGAGTRLSVL.